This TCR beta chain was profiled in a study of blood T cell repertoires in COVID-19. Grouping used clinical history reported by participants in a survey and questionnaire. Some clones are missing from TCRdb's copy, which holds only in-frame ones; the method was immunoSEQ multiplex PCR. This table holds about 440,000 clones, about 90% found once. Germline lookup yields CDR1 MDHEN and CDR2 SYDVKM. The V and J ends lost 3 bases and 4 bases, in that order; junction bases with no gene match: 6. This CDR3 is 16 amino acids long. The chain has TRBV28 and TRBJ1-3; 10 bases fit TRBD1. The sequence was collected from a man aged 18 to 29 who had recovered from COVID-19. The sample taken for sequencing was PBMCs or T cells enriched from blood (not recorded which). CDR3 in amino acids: CASSFVGTGDGNTIYF. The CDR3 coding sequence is TGTGCCAGCAGTTTTGTGGGGACAGGGGACGGAAACACCATATATTTT.